This T cell receptor beta chain derives from a study of beta chain features in type 1 diabetes (dated by TCRdb to between 2017 and 2018). For the wider study: Mean age, gender distribution, total cell number and subset yield were not different between patients and healthy donors. Regulatory and stem cell-like memory subsets were obtained from only 8 patients and about eight healthy donors, while naive and central memory subsets were obtained from all 30 or so donors. Across all samples, some 110,000,000 sorted cells were examined, and cell number per subset correlated strongly with RNA yield. The study compared the TCRB repertoires of sorted circulating CD4+ T cell subsets in recently diagnosed type 1 diabetes patients with those in matched healthy donors. Study-wide findings and limitations: In all four CD4+ subsets, TCRB CDR3 length was moderately but significantly shorter in type 1 diabetes patients. Because cDNA was sequenced instead of genomic DNA, highly expressing activated cells could be over-represented, though the groups showed no difference in activation or CD3 levels. At VDJ recombination sites, type 1 diabetes patients had fewer insertions and more deleted nucleotides, which implies abnormalities in thymic rearrangement. Only small numbers of individuals were included in the HLA sub-analyses, which left unresolved whether HLA type had any influence on TCRB rearrangement. The naive, central memory and regulatory TCRB repertoires appeared to resemble one another more closely among patients than among healthy donors. PCR may preferentially amplify shorter templates, but because patient and control samples were amplified and corrected together, any resulting skew would affect both groups equally.

Each donor gave one peripheral blood draw, approximately 120 mL on average, collected into heparinised tubes. Using a panel that included CD45RO, CCR7, CD25, CD127, CD95 and CD27, naive, central memory, regulatory and stem cell-like memory CD4+ T cells were sorted on a BD FACSAria II. Purity was above 98% for every sorted population. PBMCs were isolated immediately by Lymphoprep density gradient centrifugation and stained directly without culture. So that batch effects would be minimized, each experiment stained and sorted samples in pairs, pairing one healthy donor with one patient. The CDR3 contains 16 residues, cysteine and phenylalanine counted. The entry retains the CDR3 DNA only, 48 bases that are in frame from base 1. CDR1 and CDR2, per the germline V gene (reference sequence), are SEHNR and FQNEAQ. V lost 4 bases and J lost 2 bases; the stretch between them is 18 bases long. This clone has a handful of counts. What this receptor recognizes is not known. No much larger clonotype is one base removed from it; base qualities were not supplied.

All of the isolated RNA was reverse transcribed with the High Capacity cDNA Reverse Transcription Kit, so expressed TCRB transcripts were sequenced. Deep immunoSEQ sequencing was performed on naive, central memory and regulatory T cell samples, with an average of approximately 4 million total reads per sample. Sorted cells were lysed in RLT buffer and RNA was extracted with DNase-treated RNeasy Micro or Mini kits, depending on cell number. To prevent cross-contamination, each cell subset was processed individually, whereas patient and healthy donor samples were processed jointly. TCRB sequences were amplified from cDNA with the immunoSEQ multiplex PCR, producing 87-bp fragments spanning the CDR3 region. The amplicons were sequenced using the Illumina HiSeq platform. The paper's data handling went like this. Synthetic template baselines were used to correct PCR bias computationally, reads within Hamming distance 2 were collapsed, and singletons that could not be merged were discarded. Reads were aligned to IMGT to assign V, D and J genes, CDR3 length, and insertions or deletions at six rearrangement sites. Clonotype counts were normalized to sorted cell number within each subset before computing true diversity and Gini coefficients with the tcR R package. Repertoire sharing was quantified using the overlap coefficient calculated on TCRB nucleotide sequences. TCRdb limited this immuneACCESS table to in-frame rearrangements with V and J called. A share of clones is missing; checked studies link under half to unresolved V genes, and the rest is unexplained. The DNA gave D and trimming, while V, J and clone size come from that table. The sample table contains fewer than 400,000 clones; only one count was recorded for 7% to 9% of them. Approximately 0.44% of the sample is held by the ten biggest clonotypes.

This chain is built from TRBV7-9 and TRBJ2-7; a tentative D match to TRBD1 spans 6 bases. The sequence came from a woman younger than 30 in good health. The sequencing sample was made of central memory CD4+ T cells from blood. The sequence in DNA is TGTGCCAGCAGCTCGCAGCAGGGGAAAGGAGCCTACGAGCAGTACTTC. The resulting protein is CASSSQQGKGAYEQYF.